The present T cell receptor (beta chain) was sequenced within a study of beta chain features in type 1 diabetes (dated by TCRdb to 2017 to 2018). Study-wide context: Mean age, gender distribution, total cell number and subset yield did not differ between patients and healthy donors. The study compared the TCRB repertoires of sorted circulating CD4+ T cell subsets in recently diagnosed type 1 diabetes patients with those in matched healthy donors. Regulatory and stem cell-like memory subsets were isolated from only 8 patients and about eight healthy donors, whereas naive and central memory subsets came from all 28 donors. A total of roughly 99,000,000 sorted cells were examined across all samples, and the number of cells per subset was strongly correlated with RNA yield. Overall study outcomes, separate from this receptor: Because the HLA sub-analyses included only small numbers of individuals, any influence of HLA type on TCRB rearrangement was left unresolved. Shorter templates might have been favored by PCR, but patient and control samples were amplified and corrected together, so both groups would have been affected equally by any skew. Because cDNA was sequenced instead of genomic DNA, activated cells with high expression could be over-represented, although the groups did not differ in activation or CD3 levels. Naive, central memory and regulatory TCRB repertoires appeared to be more alike among patients than among healthy donors. At VDJ recombination sites, type 1 diabetes patients had fewer insertions and more deleted nucleotides, which implies abnormalities in thymic rearrangement. A moderate but significant shortening of TCRB CDR3 length was observed in type 1 diabetes patients in all four CD4+ subsets.

The High Capacity cDNA Reverse Transcription Kit was used to reverse transcribe all of the isolated RNA, meaning that expressed TCRB transcripts were what got sequenced. Deep immunoSEQ sequencing was performed on naive, central memory and regulatory T cell samples, with an average of around 3.4 million total reads per sample. Sorted cells were lysed in RLT buffer and RNA was extracted with DNase-treated RNeasy Micro or Mini kits, depending on cell number. Each cell subset was processed separately to prevent cross-contamination, with patient and healthy donor samples processed together. TCRB sequences were amplified from cDNA with the immunoSEQ multiplex PCR, producing 87-bp fragments spanning the CDR3 region. Sequencing of the amplicons was done on the Illumina HiSeq platform. Per the original workflow: PCR bias was computationally corrected using synthetic template baselines, reads within Hamming distance 2 were collapsed, and singletons that could not be merged were discarded. Reads were aligned against IMGT so that V, D and J genes, CDR3 length and insertions or deletions at six rearrangement sites could be assigned. Within each subset, clonotype counts were normalized to sorted cell number, and only after that were true diversity and Gini coefficients computed with the tcR R package. The overlap coefficient, calculated on TCRB nucleotide sequences, was used to quantify repertoire sharing. Out-of-frame TCRB sequences from naive cells were analyzed as a proxy for the pre-selection repertoire. TCRdb provides this immuneACCESS table in a form limited to in-frame rearrangements. Some clones are lacking; in checked studies, under half of them reflect an unresolved V gene, and why the rest are absent is not known. V and J calls and clone size are those listed in that table; D and trimming were worked out from the DNA. Counted in this sample were hundreds of thousands of clones; about 70% of them appeared once. Of the sample, around 0.05% falls within the top ten clones.

Each donor gave one peripheral blood draw, approximately 120 mL on average, collected into heparinised tubes. A BD FACSAria II and a panel including CD45RO, CCR7, CD25, CD127, CD95 and CD27 were used to sort naive, central memory, regulatory and stem cell-like memory CD4+ T cells. Purity was above 95% for every sorted population. PBMCs were separated immediately by Lymphoprep density gradient centrifugation and were stained directly, without being cultured. To minimize batch effects, samples were stained and sorted in pairs, one healthy donor with one patient per experiment. V and J are truncated by 5 bases and 10 bases respectively, leaving an intervening sequence of 18 bases. The CDR3 contains 14 residues, cysteine and phenylalanine counted. The DNA shown is the 42-base CDR3, in frame from base 1. The CDR1 and CDR2 encoded by the germline V gene (reference sequence) are SEHNR and FQNEAQ. In the case of this clone: Its antigen specificity is not known. Per-nucleotide qualities are absent, and no much larger clonotype sits a single base away.

This clonotype originated in a man younger than 45 in good health. Sequenced: naive CD4+ T cells from blood. Read against the paper, the sample's cell subset or site label means: true naive CD4+ T cells. The chain uses TRBV7-9 and TRBJ2-1, and possibly TRBD2, on 5 matching bases. The CDR3 reads as follows: CASSLGLAVLEQFF. The DNA sequence follows: TGTGCCAGCAGCCTTGGACTCGCCGTTCTGGAGCAGTTCTTC.